This TCR beta chain came from a study of blood T cell repertoires in COVID-19. From germline, CDR1 is SGHTA and CDR2 FQGNSA. Between the trimmed V and J ends, which lost 5 bases and 0 bases, there was a span of 16 bases. CDR3 length equals 17 residues. The repertoire was sequenced with immunoSEQ multiplex PCR; TCRdb's copy has only in-frame clones and lacks some. Of 45,000 to 55,000 clones listed, more than 75% are singletons. The receptor comes from a man between 50 and 59 years old with active COVID-19. The specimen was peripheral blood. The gene calls are TRBV7-2 and TRBJ2-2; D perhaps matches TRBD2 (5 bases). In nucleotides, the CDR3 is TGTGCCAGCAGCCTAGGGAGCTCGGTAACGAACACCGGGGAGCTGTTTTTT. Translation gives CASSLGSSVTNTGELFF.